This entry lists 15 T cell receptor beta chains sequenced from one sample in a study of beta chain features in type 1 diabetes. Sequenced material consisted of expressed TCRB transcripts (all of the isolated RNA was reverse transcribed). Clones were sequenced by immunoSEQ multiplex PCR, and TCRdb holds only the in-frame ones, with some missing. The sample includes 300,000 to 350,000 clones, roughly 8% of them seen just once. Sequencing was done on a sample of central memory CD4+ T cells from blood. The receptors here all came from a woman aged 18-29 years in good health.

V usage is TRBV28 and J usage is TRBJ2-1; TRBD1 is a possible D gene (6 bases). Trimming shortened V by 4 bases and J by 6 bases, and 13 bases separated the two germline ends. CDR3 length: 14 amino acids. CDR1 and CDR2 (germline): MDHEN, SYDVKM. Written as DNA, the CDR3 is TGTGCCAGCAGTTCACGTAACAGGGTCAATGAGCAGTTCTTC. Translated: CASSSRNRVNEQFF.

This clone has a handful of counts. This CDR3 reads CASSSLRTGRMGEQFF. The CDR3 DNA reads as TGTGCCAGCAGTTCGCTTCGGACAGGGAGGATGGGGGAGCAGTTCTTC. V is TRBV6-5 and J is TRBJ2-1; 8 positions agree with TRBD1. The J segment lost 10 bases and the V segment lost 4 bases, leaving 15 bases of the junction unmatched. The CDR3 is made up of 16 amino acids. Germline-derived CDR1 and CDR2 are MNHEY and SVGAGI.

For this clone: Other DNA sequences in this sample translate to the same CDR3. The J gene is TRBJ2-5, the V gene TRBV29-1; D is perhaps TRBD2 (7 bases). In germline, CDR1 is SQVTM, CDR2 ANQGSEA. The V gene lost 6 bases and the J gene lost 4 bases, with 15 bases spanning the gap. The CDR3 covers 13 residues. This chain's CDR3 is CSVGTGGRETQYF. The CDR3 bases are TGCAGCGTGGGGACCGGGGGGCGAGAGACCCAGTACTTC.

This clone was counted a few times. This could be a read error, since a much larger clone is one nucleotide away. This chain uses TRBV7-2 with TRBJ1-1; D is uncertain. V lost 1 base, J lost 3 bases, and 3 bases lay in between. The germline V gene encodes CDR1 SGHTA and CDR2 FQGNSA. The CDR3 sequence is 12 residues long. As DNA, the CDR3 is TGTGCCAGCAGCTTAGACCACACTGAAGCTTTCTTT. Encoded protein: CASSLDHTEAFF.

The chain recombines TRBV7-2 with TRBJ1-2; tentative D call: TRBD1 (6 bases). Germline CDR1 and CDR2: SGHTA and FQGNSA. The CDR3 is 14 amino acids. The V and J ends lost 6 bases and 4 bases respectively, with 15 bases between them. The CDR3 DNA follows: TGTGCCAGCAGAGACAGGACGGGAGGCTATGGCTACACCTTC. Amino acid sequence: CASRDRTGGYGYTF.

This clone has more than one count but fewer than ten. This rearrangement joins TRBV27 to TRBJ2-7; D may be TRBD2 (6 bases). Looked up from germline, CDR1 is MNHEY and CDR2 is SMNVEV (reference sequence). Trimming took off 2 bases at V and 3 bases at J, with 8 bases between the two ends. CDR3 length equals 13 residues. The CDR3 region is CASSLQEGYEQYF. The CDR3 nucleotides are TGTGCCAGCAGTTTACAGGAGGGCTACGAGCAGTACTTC.

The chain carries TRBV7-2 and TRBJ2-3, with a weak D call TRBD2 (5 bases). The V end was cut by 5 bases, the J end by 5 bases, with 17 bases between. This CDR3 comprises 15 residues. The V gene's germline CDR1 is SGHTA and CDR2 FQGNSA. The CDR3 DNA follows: TGTGCCAGCAGCCGCGACACTAGGGCGGGAGATACGCAGTATTTT. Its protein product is CASSRDTRAGDTQYF. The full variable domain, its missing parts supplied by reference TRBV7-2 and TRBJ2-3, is GAGVSQSPSNKVTEKGKDVELRCDPISGHTALYWYRQSLGQGLEFLIYFQGNSAPDKSGLPSDRFSAERTGGSVSTLTIQRTQQEDSAVYLCASSRDTRAGDTQYFGPGTRLTVL.

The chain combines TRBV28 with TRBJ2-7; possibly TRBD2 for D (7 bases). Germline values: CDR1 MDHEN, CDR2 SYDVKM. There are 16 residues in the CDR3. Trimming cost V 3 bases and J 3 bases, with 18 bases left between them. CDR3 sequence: CASSFRGAQGRYEQYF. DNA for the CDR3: TGTGCCAGCAGTTTCCGGGGGGCGCAGGGGCGCTACGAGCAGTACTTC.

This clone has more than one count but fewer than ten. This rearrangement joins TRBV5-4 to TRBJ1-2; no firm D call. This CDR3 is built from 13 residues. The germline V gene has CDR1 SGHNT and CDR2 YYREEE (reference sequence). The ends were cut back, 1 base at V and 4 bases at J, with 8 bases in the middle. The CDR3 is CASSLIQSYGYTF. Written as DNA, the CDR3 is TGTGCCAGCAGCTTGATCCAGTCCTATGGCTACACCTTC.

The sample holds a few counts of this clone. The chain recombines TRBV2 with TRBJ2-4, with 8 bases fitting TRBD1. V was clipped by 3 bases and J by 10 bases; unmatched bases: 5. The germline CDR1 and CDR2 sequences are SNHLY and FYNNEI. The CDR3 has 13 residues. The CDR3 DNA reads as TGTGCCAGCAGTGAGGGACAGGTCCCAATTCAGTACTTC. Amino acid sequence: CASSEGQVPIQYF.

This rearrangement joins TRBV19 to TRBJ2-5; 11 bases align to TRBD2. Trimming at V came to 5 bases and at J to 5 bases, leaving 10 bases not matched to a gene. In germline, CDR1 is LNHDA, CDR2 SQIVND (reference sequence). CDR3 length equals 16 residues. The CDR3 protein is CASSDPGTSGRETQYF. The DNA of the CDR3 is TGTGCCAGTAGTGACCCCGGGACTAGCGGTCGGGAGACCCAGTACTTC. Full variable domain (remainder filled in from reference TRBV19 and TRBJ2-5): DGGITQSPKYLFRKEGQNVTLSCEQNLNHDAMYWYRQDPGQGLRLIYYSQIVNDFQKGDIAEGYSVSREKKESFPLTVTSAQKNPTAFYLCASSDPGTSGRETQYFGPGTRLLVL.

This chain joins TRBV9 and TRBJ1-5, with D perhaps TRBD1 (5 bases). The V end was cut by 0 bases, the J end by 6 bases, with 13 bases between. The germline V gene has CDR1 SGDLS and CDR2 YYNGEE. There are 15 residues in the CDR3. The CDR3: CASSVDGAPRQPQHF. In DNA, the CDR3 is TGTGCCAGCAGCGTAGATGGGGCACCCCGTCAGCCCCAGCATTTT.

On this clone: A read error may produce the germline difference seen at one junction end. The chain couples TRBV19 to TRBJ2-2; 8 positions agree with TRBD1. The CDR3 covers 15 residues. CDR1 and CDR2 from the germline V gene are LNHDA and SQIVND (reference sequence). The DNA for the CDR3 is TGTGCCAGTAGTAGGGGACAGGTGAACACCGAGGAGCTGTTTTTT. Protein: CASSRGQVNTEELFF. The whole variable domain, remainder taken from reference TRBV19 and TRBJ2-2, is DGGITQSPKYLFRKEGQNVTLSCEQNLNHDAMYWYRQDPGQGLRLIYYSQIVNDFQKGDIAEGYSVSREKKESFPLTVTSAQKNPTAFYLCASSRGQVNTEELFFGEGSRLTVL.

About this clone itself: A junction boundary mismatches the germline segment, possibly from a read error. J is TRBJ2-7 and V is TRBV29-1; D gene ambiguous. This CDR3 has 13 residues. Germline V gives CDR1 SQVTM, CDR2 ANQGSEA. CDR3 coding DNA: TGCAGCGGTGAAGGCGCGAGCTCCTACGAGCAGTACTTC. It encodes CSGEGASSYEQYF.

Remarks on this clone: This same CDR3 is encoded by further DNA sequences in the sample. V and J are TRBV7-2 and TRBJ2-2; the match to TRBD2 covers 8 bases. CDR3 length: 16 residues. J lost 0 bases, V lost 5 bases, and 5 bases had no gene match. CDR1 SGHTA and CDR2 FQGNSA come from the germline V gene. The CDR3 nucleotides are TGTGCCAGCAGCCTAAATAGCGGGACGAACACCGGGGAGCTGTTTTTT. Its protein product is CASSLNSGTNTGELFF.